The 28 T cell receptor beta chains below all came from one sample that was sequenced in a study of cytomegalovirus exposure and HLA in healthy donors. Researchers ran the PCR with 60 Vbeta and 13 Jbeta primers. Produced via immunoSEQ multiplex PCR; TCRdb's table is partial and in-frame only. The repertoire holds about 130,000 clones, with roughly 79% as singletons. The sequenced sample consisted of PBMCs. These receptors all stem from a boy aged 2 to 10 in good health and CMV-seronegative.

The chain employs TRBV4-3 and TRBJ2-1, with 11 bases fitting TRBD2. V shed 2 bases, J shed 2 bases, and the junction held 2 bases outside the gene matches. Germline-derived CDR1 and CDR2 are LGHNA and YSLEER. The CDR3 has 16 residues. The CDR3 nucleotides are TGCGCCAGCAGCCAAAATAGCGGGGGGGCCTACAATGAGCAGTTCTTC. It specifies CASSQNSGGAYNEQFF.

A single count supports this clone. V gene TRBV7-3 combines with J gene TRBJ2-4; 8 bases are a match to TRBD1. V lost 4 bases, J lost 6 bases, and 8 bases stayed unmatched. The germline CDR1 and CDR2 sequences are SGHTA and FQGTGA. The CDR3 runs to 15 residues. This CDR3 is CASSYSGGAGNIQYF. The CDR3 DNA is TGTGCCAGCAGCTATTCAGGGGGCGCGGGAAACATTCAGTACTTC.

In this sample, this clone turned up once. The chain recombines TRBV27 with TRBJ2-6; D not certain. The germline V and J ends were trimmed by 6 bases and 1 base, with 7 bases remaining between them. The CDR3 consists of 14 residues. Germline loops: CDR1 MNHEY, CDR2 SMNVEV (reference sequence). The CDR3 here is CASSPRSGANVLTF. The CDR3 DNA reads as TGTGCCAGCAGCCCCAGATCTGGGGCCAACGTCCTGACTTTC.

The chain links TRBV5-6 to TRBJ1-4; possibly TRBD1 for D (6 bases). CDR3 size: 16 residues. Germline lookup yields CDR1 SGHDT and CDR2 YYEEEE. Between the trimmed V and J ends, which lost 4 bases and 8 bases, there was a span of 21 bases. The CDR3 nucleotides read TGTGCCAGCAGCCTGAAATTGACAGGCCCCGGAGAAAAACTGTTTTTT. It yields the protein CASSLKLTGPGEKLFF.

This chain joins TRBV4-1 and TRBJ1-5, with 8 bases identical to TRBD1. Germline loops: CDR1 MGHRA, CDR2 YSYEKL. Germline trimming cut 1 base from V and 6 bases from J; bases unmatched to any gene: 5. This CDR3 region has 15 residues. CDR3 protein: CASSQVPGGLQPQHF. The CDR3 nucleotides are TGCGCCAGCAGCCAAGTTCCAGGGGGCCTTCAGCCCCAGCATTTT.

The DNA of the CDR3 is TGCGCCAGCAGTCAATCGACAGGGAAGAGCTCCTACGAGCAGTACTTC. It encodes CASSQSTGKSSYEQYF. The V and J genes are TRBV23-1 and TRBJ2-7; 7 nucleotides align to TRBD1. TRBV23-1 is an open reading frame, and its role is uncertain. V gave up 0 bases and J gave up 0 bases; unmatched junction bases: 5. The CDR3 consists of 16 residues.

The chain joins TRBV18 to TRBJ1-4, with 7 bases that match TRBD1. Looked up from germline, CDR1 is KGHSH and CDR2 is LQKENI. The CDR3 is made up of 17 amino acids. The V segment lost 2 bases and the J segment 8 bases; nucleotides outside the gene matches: 14. CDR3 protein: CASSPGRWSGGEEKLFF. The CDR3 nucleotides are TGTGCCAGCTCACCAGGGCGGTGGTCAGGGGGAGAAGAAAAACTGTTTTTT.

The chain couples TRBV27 to TRBJ2-7; weak D call: TRBD2 (5 bases). The CDR3 contains 14 residues. V was trimmed by 8 bases and J by 3 bases, leaving 17 bases between them. Per the germline V gene, CDR1 is MNHEY and CDR2 is SMNVEV (reference sequence). In nucleotides, the CDR3 is TGTGCCAGCCGCAAGGGAATCCGGGGCTACGAGCAGTACTTC. Protein sequence: CASRKGIRGYEQYF.

V is TRBV7-3 and J is TRBJ2-7, with TRBD2 matching 9 bases. The V gene end was trimmed by 5 bases and the J gene end by 3 bases; junction bases not matched to a gene: 14. CDR3 length: 17 residues. Germline V gives CDR1 SGHTA, CDR2 FQGTGA. This chain's CDR3 is CASSPGRGGGLGYEQYF. The CDR3 nucleotides read TGTGCCAGCAGCCCCGGACGCGGGGGGGGGCTTGGCTACGAGCAGTACTTC.

J is TRBJ2-1 and V is TRBV25-1; 9 bases are a match to TRBD1. The V gene's germline CDR1 is MGHDK and CDR2 SYGVNS. After removal of 7 bases from V and 3 bases from J, the junction contained 4 bases not matched to a gene. CDR3 size: 14 residues. CDR3 sequence: CASMTGGLYNEQFF. The DNA of the CDR3 is TGTGCCAGCATGACAGGGGGACTCTACAATGAGCAGTTCTTC. The full variable domain, completed using reference TRBV25-1 and TRBJ2-1, is EADIYQTPRYLVIGTGKKITLECSQTMGHDKMYWYQQDPGMELHLIHYSYGVNSTEKGDLSSESTVSRIRTEHFPLTLESARPSHTSQYLCASMTGGLYNEQFFGPGTRLTVL.

The genes are TRBV4-2 and TRBJ2-1; 7 bases agree with TRBD2. The CDR3 loop spans 16 amino acids. Trimming cost V 4 bases and J 8 bases; bases outside gene matches: 14. The V gene's germline CDR1 is LGHNA and CDR2 YNFKEQ. The CDR3 sequence is CASSLGSPSGEDEQFF. The CDR3 nucleotides read TGTGCCAGCAGCCTTGGGTCGCCCAGCGGGGAGGATGAGCAGTTCTTC.

This chain joins TRBV6-6 and TRBJ2-5; 7 positions match TRBD1. The DNA end favors TRBJ2-7, so the J call may be wrong. Germline V lookup: CDR1 MNHNY, CDR2 SVGAGI (reference sequence). This CDR3 is built from 16 residues. The CDR3 sequence is CASSYLGDSASDEQYF. CDR3 in DNA: TGTGCCAGCAGTTATTTGGGGGACAGCGCTTCGGACGAGCAGTACTTC.

This clone was found a few times. The chain links TRBV18 to TRBJ1-2; 7 bases fit TRBD1. V was pared by 3 bases and J by 2 bases, with 6 bases of the junction left unmatched. CDR1 and CDR2 from the germline V gene are KGHSH and LQKENI. This CDR3 has 15 amino acids. The CDR3 DNA reads TGTGCCAGCTCACCTAGACAGGGCATAAACTATGGCTACACCTTC. Its protein product is CASSPRQGINYGYTF.

The chain has TRBV19 and TRBJ1-5; D is possibly TRBD1 (5 bases). Germline V gene lookup returns CDR1 LNHDA and CDR2 SQIVND (reference sequence). The CDR3 runs 15 residues. V was trimmed by 5 bases and J by 1 base, leaving 12 bases between them. The DNA of the CDR3 is TGTGCCAGTAGTCCCCAGGCAGGGAGCAATCAGCCCCAGCATTTT. It is translated as CASSPQAGSNQPQHF.

Regarding this clone: The same CDR3 can be traced to other DNA sequences in this sample. The chain carries TRBV9 and TRBJ2-6; 10 bases match TRBD1. The germline V gene has CDR1 SGDLS and CDR2 YYNGEE. Trimming took 4 bases from V and 2 from J; bases not matched to a gene: 12. The CDR3 extends over 19 amino acids. The CDR3, as DNA: TGTGCCAGCAGCACCGGCAGTGGAGGACAGGGGGCTGGGGCCAACGTCCTGACTTTC. It specifies CASSTGSGGQGAGANVLTF.

This clone was seen a handful of times. This rearrangement joins TRBV10-3 to TRBJ2-7, with D possibly TRBD1 on 5 matching bases. This CDR3 is built from 13 residues. In germline, CDR1 is ENHRY, CDR2 SYGVKD. With 0 bases removed from V and 6 bases from J, the gap between germline ends came to 9 bases. CDR3 loop: CAISESSQGEQYF. The CDR3 nucleotides read TGTGCCATCAGTGAGTCGAGCCAGGGCGAGCAGTACTTC.

The gene calls are TRBV27 and TRBJ2-3; 11 nucleotides match TRBD2. This CDR3 region has 18 residues. Germline assignment: CDR1 MNHEY and CDR2 SMNVEV (reference sequence). Trimming took 8 bases from V and 0 from J; bases not matched to a gene: 13. CDR3: CASGPPSGRLPSTDTQYF. Written as DNA, the CDR3 is TGTGCCAGCGGACCCCCTAGCGGGAGGTTACCTAGCACAGATACGCAGTATTTT.

This clone is deemed medium-sized. This chain joins TRBV27 and TRBJ2-1, with D perhaps TRBD1 (5 bases). The V and J ends lost 5 bases and 4 bases respectively, with 9 bases between them. The CDR3 has 13 residues. CDR1 is MNHEY and CDR2 is SMNVEV in the germline V gene (reference sequence). DNA of the CDR3: TGTGCCAGCAGTGTACAGGTGTACAATGAGCAGTTCTTC. It codes for CASSVQVYNEQFF.

The chain has TRBV28 and TRBJ2-1; D perhaps matches TRBD2 (6 bases). V lost 6 bases and J lost 8, with 11 bases in between. Germline CDR1 and CDR2: MDHEN and SYDVKM. The CDR3 covers 12 residues. The CDR3 here is CASSWTNDEQFF. The CDR3 DNA reads as TGTGCCAGCAGCTGGACTAACGATGAGCAGTTCTTC.

CDR3 sequence reads: CASRPPGQGNQPQHF. The CDR3 nucleotides read TGTGCCAGCAGGCCACCGGGACAGGGGAATCAGCCCCAGCATTTT. The rearrangement uses TRBV6-6 and TRBJ1-5; 10 bases are shared with TRBD1. The CDR3 extends over 15 amino acids. V shed 6 bases, J shed 4 bases, and the junction held 6 bases outside the gene matches. The V gene's germline CDR1 is MNHNY and CDR2 SVGAGI (reference sequence).

CDR3 protein: CASSLGLAGTGTDTQYF. CDR3 nucleotides: TGCGCCAGCAGCTTGGGACTAGCGGGAACTGGCACAGATACGCAGTATTTT. This chain joins TRBV5-1 and TRBJ2-3; 11 bases match TRBD2. CDR3 size: 17 residues. J was trimmed by 1 base and V by 0 bases; bases with no gene match: 4. CDR1 SGHRS and CDR2 YFSETQ come from the germline V gene.

Only one count was recorded for this clone. The V and J genes are TRBV23-1 and TRBJ2-1; 13 bases line up with TRBD2. TRBV23-1 is designated an ORF whose function remains uncertain. The V and J ends lost 7 bases and 2 bases, in that order; junction bases with no gene match: 26. CDR3 size: 23 residues. The CDR3 bases are TGCGCCAGCACTCCCCGGCGGGGAGGACCCGGACTAGCGGGAGAGACGACCTACAATGAGCAGTTCTTC. Translated: CASTPRRGGPGLAGETTYNEQFF.

The chain combines TRBV5-5 with TRBJ1-1, with 7 bases aligning to TRBD1. The junction had 9 bases not matched to a gene; V was cut back by 3 bases and J by 7 bases. The CDR3 has 14 amino acids. CDR1 and CDR2 from the germline V gene are SGHKS and YYEKEE (reference sequence). The CDR3 nucleotides read TGTGCCAGCAGCTCCCTCGCGGGACAGATTGAAGCTTTCTTT. Protein product: CASSSLAGQIEAFF.

This sequence joins TRBV25-1 and TRBJ1-3, with D perhaps TRBD1 (6 bases). The CDR3 extends over 15 amino acids. V lost 3 bases, J lost 4 bases, and 13 bases lay in between. The V gene's germline CDR1 is MGHDK and CDR2 SYGVNS. The CDR3 DNA reads as TGTGCCAGCAGTGACCCGGCAGGGGAGGGAAACACCATATATTTT. Translating gives CASSDPAGEGNTIYF.

The rearrangement joins TRBV9 to TRBJ1-1, with 11 bases identical to TRBD1. V trimming: 2 bases; J trimming: 5 bases; junction bases outside the gene matches: 5. The CDR3 runs 15 residues. Germline CDR1 is SGDLS and CDR2 is YYNGEE. The CDR3 region is CASSVGTGGKTEAFF. The CDR3 region has the DNA TGTGCCAGCAGCGTTGGGACAGGGGGGAAGACTGAAGCTTTCTTT.

This rearrangement joins TRBV30 to TRBJ1-5; 7 bases are a match to TRBD1. The germline gives CDR1 GTSNPN, CDR2 SVGIG (reference sequence). V was pared by 2 bases and J by 1 base, with 5 bases of the junction left unmatched. The CDR3 loop spans 15 amino acids. CDR3 sequence reads: CAWSLGTESNQPQHF. The CDR3 DNA sequence: TGTGCCTGGAGTTTAGGGACAGAAAGCAATCAGCCCCAGCATTTT.

V gene TRBV4-2 combines with J gene TRBJ2-7, with TRBD1 matching 12 bases. The CDR3 loop spans 14 amino acids. V shed 6 bases, J shed 2 bases, and the junction held 2 bases outside the gene matches. From germline, CDR1 is LGHNA and CDR2 YNFKEQ. This chain's CDR3 is CASSGTGGPYEQYF. The CDR3 DNA reads TGTGCCAGCAGTGGGACAGGGGGCCCCTACGAGCAGTACTTC.

V is TRBV9 and J is TRBJ2-2; 7 nucleotides agree with TRBD1. The ends lost 3 bases at V and 5 bases at J; junction bases unmatched: 4. CDR1 and CDR2 (germline): SGDLS, YYNGEE. The CDR3 loop spans 14 amino acids. CDR3 nucleotides: TGTGCCAGCAGCGGGCCGACAGGGACCGGGGAGCTGTTTTTT. This codes for CASSGPTGTGELFF.